These 17 T cell receptor beta chains were sequenced from one sample in a study of T-cell memory formation after mild COVID-19 (dated by TCRdb to 2020 to 2022). Library method: 5' RACE. Sequencing instrument: Illumina NovaSeq 6000. The public reads were run again by TCRdb, first through fastp at Q25 and then through MiXCR, and only productive beta chains were kept. Each entry is one CDR3 protein sequence, shown with its most common DNA and genes. The sample table records about 290,000 distinct CDR3 sequences; less than 20% of these occur just once. Of the sample, 22% is held by the ten largest clones. The sequencing sample was made of PBMCs or a T cell subset sorted from them (not recorded which). The receptors stem from a man younger than 35 who had mild COVID-19 (a few samples of this study predate the infection). The sample titles of this study are shuffled in the database, so cell type and time point are left out; the donor was told from shared clones.

The gene calls are TRBV28 and TRBJ1-4, with D uncertain. Germline V lookup: CDR1 MDHEN, CDR2 SYDVKM. The CDR3 spans 15 residues. Trimming stripped 1 base from V and 0 bases from J, with 6 bases between. The chain's CDR3 is CASSLSVATNEKLFF. The DNA for the CDR3 is TGTGCCAGCAGTTTATCAGTTGCAACTAATGAAAAACTGTTTTTT.

This chain joins TRBV19 and TRBJ2-7; TRBD2 agrees at 7 bases. The germline V gene has CDR1 LNHDA and CDR2 SQIVND (reference sequence). The J segment lost 3 bases and the V segment lost 3 bases, leaving 14 bases of the junction unmatched. CDR3 length equals 17 residues. The CDR3 here is CASSIAVQTSRLYEQYF. The CDR3 DNA is TGTGCCAGTAGTATTGCCGTTCAGACTAGCAGACTCTACGAGCAGTACTTC.

The chain links TRBV11-2 to TRBJ2-5; possible D gene TRBD2, 5 bases. Trimming pared 5 bases from V and 9 bases from J, leaving 25 bases between. The germline V gene encodes CDR1 SGHAT and CDR2 FQNNGV. This CDR3 is 16 amino acids long. The CDR3 sequence: CASSGSSRRTTASQYF. CDR3 nucleotide sequence: TGTGCCAGCAGCGGTAGTAGTAGGAGGACCACCGCGTCCCAGTACTTC.

The chain employs TRBV11-2 and TRBJ1-5; D not certain. V lost 0 bases and J 5 bases, leaving 8 bases between the germline ends. Germline CDR1 is SGHAT and CDR2 is FQNNGV. There are 14 residues in the CDR3. The CDR3 DNA sequence: TGTGCCAGCAGCTTAGATCGAGGGCATCAGCCCCAGCATTTT. Protein product: CASSLDRGHQPQHF.

The chain links TRBV11-2 to TRBJ2-1, with 13 bases identical to TRBD2. This CDR3 spans 20 amino acids. Germline V CDR1 and CDR2: SGHAT, FQNNGV. J was trimmed by 2 bases and V by 4 bases; bases with no gene match: 14. CDR3 in amino acids: CASSSNLGLAGDDTYNEQFF. In DNA form, the CDR3 reads TGTGCCAGCAGCTCTAACCTTGGACTAGCGGGGGATGACACCTACAATGAGCAGTTCTTC. Together with reference TRBV11-2 and TRBJ2-1, the CDR3 gives the full variable domain: EAGVAQSPRYKIIEKRQSVAFWCNPISGHATLYWYQQILGQGPKLLIQFQNNGVVDDSQLPKDRFSAERLKGVDSTLKIQPAKLEDSAVYLCASSSNLGLAGDDTYNEQFFGPGTRLTVL.

This clonotype was seen a handful of times. The chain recombines TRBV4-1 with TRBJ1-4; D perhaps matches TRBD1 (5 bases). The germline CDR1 and CDR2 sequences are MGHRA and YSYEKL. Trimming shortened V by 2 bases and J by 8 bases, and 30 bases separated the two germline ends. CDR3 length: 20 amino acids. CDR3: CASSQKGAGTGRDPYEKLFF. The DNA of the CDR3 is TGCGCCAGCAGCCAAAAGGGTGCAGGGACCGGGCGAGATCCGTACGAAAAACTGTTTTTT.

This clonotype has only a few counts. The chain links TRBV4-2 to TRBJ1-6, with a tentative D call TRBD1 (6 bases). The V gene's germline CDR1 is LGHNA and CDR2 YNFKEQ. There are 17 residues in the CDR3. Trimming took 4 bases from V and 7 from J, leaving 20 bases between them. CDR3 in amino acids: CASSPRGDTRLNSPLHF. The CDR3 region has the DNA TGTGCCAGCAGCCCAAGGGGGGACACAAGGCTAAATTCACCCCTCCACTTT.

This clonotype showed up just a few times. The chain is built from TRBV4-2 and TRBJ1-5, with 8 bases that match TRBD1. Germline V gene lookup returns CDR1 LGHNA and CDR2 YNFKEQ. J lost 2 bases, V lost 3 bases, and 6 bases had no gene match. This CDR3 has 16 amino acids. In nucleotides, the CDR3 is TGTGCCAGCAGCCAGGCAGGGGGCGCGGGCAATCAGCCCCAGCATTTT. This sequence encodes CASSQAGGAGNQPQHF.

Ten or more counts support this clonotype. The chain employs TRBV6-5 and TRBJ1-3; 8 bases fit TRBD1. Trimming took 6 bases from V and 0 from J; bases not matched to a gene: 10. Per the germline V gene, CDR1 is MNHEY and CDR2 is SVGAGI. The CDR3 contains 17 residues. CDR3 amino acids: CASSQRTGQTSGNTIYF. The CDR3 DNA sequence: TGTGCCAGCAGCCAAAGGACAGGGCAGACCTCTGGAAACACCATATATTTT.

The chain couples TRBV11-2 to TRBJ2-1, with 8 bases matching TRBD1. The V gene end was trimmed by 5 bases and the J gene end by 3 bases; junction bases not matched to a gene: 6. CDR3 length: 15 residues. Germline loops: CDR1 SGHAT, CDR2 FQNNGV. In nucleotides, the CDR3 is TGTGCCAGCAGCCCCCGGGACAGGTTCTACAATGAGCAGTTCTTC. It specifies CASSPRDRFYNEQFF.

The chain uses TRBV20-1 and TRBJ1-4; D unresolved. The CDR3 runs to 11 residues. Germline V gene lookup returns CDR1 DFQATT and CDR2 SNEGSKA (reference sequence). V lost 8 bases and J 2 bases, leaving 6 bases between the germline ends. The CDR3 loop is CSRVTNEKLFF. Here the CDR3 DNA reads TGCAGTAGGGTGACTAATGAAAAACTGTTTTTT.

This rearrangement joins TRBV20-1 to TRBJ2-7; 8 bases line up with TRBD2. CDR3 length: 15 residues. The ends lost 0 bases at V and 0 bases at J; junction bases unmatched: 4. Germline V gene data show CDR1 as DFQATT and CDR2 as SNEGSKA (reference sequence). The CDR3 reads CSAREALAGSYEQYF. Written as DNA, the CDR3 is TGCAGTGCTAGAGAAGCGCTAGCGGGCTCCTACGAGCAGTACTTC.

In this sample, this clonotype turned up many times. The V gene is TRBV7-9, the J gene TRBJ1-1; D is perhaps TRBD1 (5 bases). Germline assignment: CDR1 SEHNR and CDR2 FQNEAQ (reference sequence). There are 15 residues in the CDR3. The V gene lost 1 base and the J gene lost 0 bases, with 9 bases spanning the gap. The CDR3 DNA sequence: TGTGCCAGCAGCTTAGTCCCAGGGCTGAACACTGAAGCTTTCTTT. Its translation is CASSLVPGLNTEAFF.

The rearrangement links TRBV6-6 to TRBJ1-5, with D hard to call. V was pared by 6 bases and J by 1 base, with 7 bases between. CDR3 length equals 13 residues. Germline V CDR1 and CDR2: MNHNY, SVGAGI (reference sequence). DNA of the CDR3: TGTGCCAGCAGACTGGACAGCAATCAGCCCCAGCATTTT. This codes for CASRLDSNQPQHF.

V usage is TRBV12-3 or TRBV12-4 and J usage is TRBJ2-3; tentative D call: TRBD2 (7 bases). Trimming removed 7 bases at V and 6 bases at J, with 14 bases between. This CDR3 has 13 residues. The CDR3 loop is CASNLGGLDTQYF. In DNA, the CDR3 is TGTGCCAGCAACTTGGGGGGGCTGGATACGCAGTATTTT.

This chain uses TRBV9 with TRBJ2-5; TRBD2 is a possible D gene (7 bases). Deletions cut 0 bases from V and 5 bases from J, with 14 bases between. The germline CDR1 and CDR2 sequences are SGDLS and YYNGEE. CDR3 size: 15 residues. CDR3 sequence: CASSVGAGAGETQYF. The CDR3 nucleotides are TGTGCCAGCAGCGTAGGGGCGGGGGCAGGGGAGACCCAGTACTTC. Using reference TRBV9 and TRBJ2-5 for the parts outside the CDR3, the full variable domain is DSGVTQTPKHLITATGQRVTLRCSPRSGDLSVYWYQQSLDQGLQFLIQYYNGEERAKGNILERFSAQQFPDLHSELNLSSLELGDSALYFCASSVGAGAGETQYFGPGTRLLVL.

This chain uses TRBV6-2 or TRBV6-3 with TRBJ2-3; the D is unclear. The V gene's germline CDR1 is MNHEY and CDR2 SVGEGT. V dropped 7 bases and J dropped 2 bases, with 13 bases sitting between them. The CDR3 length is 14 residues. CDR3 protein: CASTTGVYTDTQYF. In DNA, the CDR3 is TGTGCCAGCACCACTGGGGTTTACACAGATACGCAGTATTTT.